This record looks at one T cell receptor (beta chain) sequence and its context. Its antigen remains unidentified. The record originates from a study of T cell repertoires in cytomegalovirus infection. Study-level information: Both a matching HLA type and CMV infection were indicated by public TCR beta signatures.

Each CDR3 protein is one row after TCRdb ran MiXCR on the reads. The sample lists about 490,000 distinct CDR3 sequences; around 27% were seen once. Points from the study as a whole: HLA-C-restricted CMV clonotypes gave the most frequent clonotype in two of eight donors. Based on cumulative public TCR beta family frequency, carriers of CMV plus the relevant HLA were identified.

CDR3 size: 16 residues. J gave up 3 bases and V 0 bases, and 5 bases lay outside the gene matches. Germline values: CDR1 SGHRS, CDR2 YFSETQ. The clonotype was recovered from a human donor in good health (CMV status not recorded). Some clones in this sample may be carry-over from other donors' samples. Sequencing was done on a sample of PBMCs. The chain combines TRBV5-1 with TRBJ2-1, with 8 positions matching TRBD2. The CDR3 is CASSLVAGGLYNEQFF. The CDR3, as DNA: TGCGCCAGCAGCTTGGTGGCGGGAGGTCTCTACAATGAGCAGTTCTTC.